This is a list of T cell receptor beta chains from one sample in a study of radiotherapy plus CTLA-4 blockade in lung cancer. Produced via immunoSEQ multiplex PCR; TCRdb's table is partial and in-frame only. The table includes about 15,000 clones, around three quarters detected once. Sequenced here: peripheral blood, sampled from a patient treated with radiotherapy plus ipilimumab. The receptors come from a human donor with non-small cell lung cancer whose response to radiotherapy plus ipilimumab could not be evaluated. Each CDR3 is given with its conserved first and last residue. Only part of the rows carry a size: once, few, many, or a class if the clone is expanded.

V gene,clone size,CDR3 length,CDR3 protein
TRBV28,few,12,CASRPRDQPQHF
TRBV5-1,NA,15,CASSPVAGGGETQYF
TRBV30,once,13,CAWRATGIRGYTF
TRBV6-1,NA,13,CASRNTANEKLFF
TRBV2,few,15,CASSPTGGAADTQYF
TRBV10-2,once,14,CASSVEPSGVPQYF
TRBV5-6,NA,13,CASSYGTDYGYTF
TRBV2,NA,14,CASRRTGGLDEQYF
TRBV7-2,NA,15,CASSSKTGGGGGYTF
TRBV5-1,NA,15,CASSWGQGQNQPQHF
TRBV9,NA,12,CASSVGTDTQYF